The 12 T cell receptor beta chains below were found in one sample sequenced in a study of monozygotic twins with inflammatory bowel disease (dated by TCRdb to the late 2010s). Preparation of the library involved 5' RACE. Sequencing was performed on an Illumina HiSeq 2500. TCRdb reprocessed the sequencing reads and holds a single record per CDR3 protein sequence, with no DNA. The table for this sample shows 150,000 to 200,000 distinct CDR3 sequences. Of the sample, 2.4% is held by the ten largest clones. The specimen was blood. The receptor set was obtained from a human donor with ulcerative colitis or Crohn's disease, or a healthy co-twin of an affected twin (not recorded which).

The chain combines TRBV7-2 with TRBJ2-3; TCRdb outputs TRBD1, but without DNA this stays unchecked. Germline CDR1 SGHTA, CDR2 FQGNSA. The CDR3 consists of 15 residues. The CDR3 reads CASSRGDLPTDTQYF.

This chain links TRBV5-5 with TRBJ2-2; there is no DNA to check the TCRdb D call of TRBD2. The germline gives CDR1 SGHKS, CDR2 YYEKEE (reference sequence). This CDR3 is built from 15 residues. The chain's CDR3 is CASSLGGTDTGELFF. Using reference TRBV5-5 and TRBJ2-2 for the parts outside the CDR3, the full variable domain is DAGVTQSPTHLIKTRGQQVTLRCSPISGHKSVSWYQQVLGQGPQFIFQYYEKEERGRGNFPDRFSARQFPNYSSELNVNALLLGDSALYLCASSLGGTDTGELFFGEGSRLTVL.

This chain uses TRBV29-1 with TRBJ2-7; absent DNA, TCRdb's TRBD1 call cannot be checked. The CDR3 contains 13 residues. CDR1 is SQVTM and CDR2 is ANQGSEA in the germline V gene. The CDR3 loop is CSVMGGSTYEQYF.

J is TRBJ2-5 and V is TRBV18; with no DNA, the TCRdb D assignment of TRBD1 cannot be verified. Germline V lookup: CDR1 KGHSH, CDR2 LQKENI. The CDR3 loop spans 14 amino acids. CDR3 in amino acids: CASSPIQVQETQYF. The full variable domain, completed using reference TRBV18 and TRBJ2-5, is NAGVMQNPRHLVRRRGQEARLRCSPMKGHSHVYWYRQLPEEGLKFMVYLQKENIIDESGMPKERFSAEFPKEGPSILRIQQVVRGDSAAYFCASSPIQVQETQYFGPGTRLLVL.

The chain joins TRBV15 to TRBJ1-2; TCRdb picks TRBD1, but there is no DNA to check that call. Germline CDR1 is LNHNV and CDR2 is YYDKDF (reference sequence). The CDR3 consists of 17 residues. CDR3 protein: CATSRDPTATSNYGYTF.

The chain combines TRBV11-2 with TRBJ2-2; lacking DNA, the TRBD1 call made by TCRdb goes unchecked. The germline CDR1 and CDR2 sequences are SGHAT and FQNNGV. The CDR3 runs to 15 residues. CDR3 sequence: CASSLGGAYTGELFF.

The chain combines TRBV12-3 or TRBV12-4 with TRBJ2-2; TCRdb's D call of TRBD1 is untestable without DNA. The CDR3 covers 16 residues. CDR3 protein: CASSFKTGPNTGELFF.

This sequence joins TRBV7-2 and TRBJ1-1; lacking DNA, the TRBD1 call made by TCRdb goes unchecked. Germline values: CDR1 SGHTA, CDR2 FQGNSA. The CDR3 covers 14 residues. The CDR3 sequence: CASSTRTVNTEAFF.

J is TRBJ2-3 and V is TRBV5-1; TCRdb designates TRBD2, a call that cannot be tested without DNA. Per the germline V gene, CDR1 is SGHRS and CDR2 is YFSETQ. The length of the CDR3 is 14 residues. CDR3: CASSLNSGLDTQYF.

The rearrangement uses TRBV5-1 and TRBJ1-1; TCRdb designates TRBD1, a call that cannot be tested without DNA. Germline V gives CDR1 SGHRS, CDR2 YFSETQ. CDR3 length: 14 amino acids. The CDR3 sequence is CASSQGRGNTEAFF.

This chain joins TRBV7-9 and TRBJ2-5. Germline V gene sequence: CDR1 SEHNR, CDR2 FQNEAQ (reference sequence). The CDR3 has 14 amino acids. CDR3: CASSLGEHQETQYF.

The V gene is TRBV2, the J gene TRBJ1-4; absent DNA, TCRdb's TRBD1 call cannot be checked. The CDR3 consists of 13 residues. Germline V CDR1 and CDR2: SNHLY, FYNNEI. The chain's CDR3 is CASADRDREKLFF.